Below, 27 T cell receptor beta chains from the same sample are listed, as sequenced in a study of T cell repertoires in cytomegalovirus infection. Their antigens are not known. Using its own MiXCR run on the reads, TCRdb lists one record per CDR3 protein. Counted here are some 560,000 distinct CDR3 sequences, 40% occurring once; the ten biggest clones make up roughly 50%. The input for sequencing was cultured PBMCs, taken from culture after CMV antigen stimulation. These receptors were collected from a human donor in good health (CMV status not recorded). Some clones in this sample may be carry-over from other donors' samples.

This clonotype was counted at least ten times. The chain couples TRBV7-2 to TRBJ1-2; D is uncertain. In germline, CDR1 is SGHTA, CDR2 FQGNSA. V was trimmed by 2 bases and J by 6 bases, leaving 13 bases between them. This CDR3 spans 14 amino acids. CDR3 coding DNA: TGTGCCAGCAGCTTACCCCTTCTGGTCAATGGCTACACCTTC. Protein sequence: CASSLPLLVNGYTF. Looking up the rest from reference TRBV7-2 and TRBJ1-2 gives the full variable domain: GAGVSQSPSNKVTEKGKDVELRCDPISGHTALYWYRQSLGQGLEFLIYFQGNSAPDKSGLPSDRFSAERTGGSVSTLTIQRTQQEDSAVYLCASSLPLLVNGYTFGSGTRLTVV.

This clonotype was seen once. The CDR3 nucleotides read TGTGCCACCAGCAGTCCACTAATCGAGGCGGGACAGGAGAGGGACGAGCAGTACTTC. This gives the protein CATSSPLIEAGQERDEQYF. The chain combines TRBV15 with TRBJ2-7; the match to TRBD1 covers 8 bases. This CDR3 comprises 19 residues. After removal of 3 bases from V and 5 bases from J, the junction contained 21 bases not matched to a gene. In germline, CDR1 is LNHNV, CDR2 YYDKDF (reference sequence).

This clonotype was counted a single time. The chain recombines TRBV4-2 with TRBJ2-6; tentatively, D is TRBD2 (5 bases). Deletions cut 6 bases from V and 0 bases from J, with 12 bases between. CDR1 is LGHNA, CDR2 YNFKEQ, per germline. This CDR3 comprises 16 residues. The CDR3 sequence is CASSPGVGSGANVLTF. The CDR3 DNA is TGTGCCAGCAGTCCCGGGGTGGGCTCTGGGGCCAACGTCCTGACTTTC.

This clonotype was recorded at least ten times. The V and J genes are TRBV7-2 and TRBJ2-2; D remains unclear. V was shortened by 2 bases and J by 7 bases, with 11 bases between the two germline ends. Germline V gives CDR1 SGHTA, CDR2 FQGNSA. The CDR3 consists of 14 residues. CDR3 residues: CASSLHHWGGELFF. The CDR3 bases are TGTGCCAGCAGCTTACACCACTGGGGCGGGGAGCTGTTTTTT. Based on the CDR3 plus reference TRBV7-2 and TRBJ2-2, the full variable domain is GAGVSQSPSNKVTEKGKDVELRCDPISGHTALYWYRQSLGQGLEFLIYFQGNSAPDKSGLPSDRFSAERTGGSVSTLTIQRTQQEDSAVYLCASSLHHWGGELFFGEGSRLTVL.

The J gene is TRBJ2-5, the V gene TRBV6-2 or TRBV6-3; 7 bases line up with TRBD2. J gave up 2 bases and V 4 bases, and 7 bases lay outside the gene matches. The CDR3 runs 15 residues. The germline V gene has CDR1 MNHEY and CDR2 SVGEGT. The CDR3 DNA reads TGTGCCAGCAGTTTTGCGGGAGCTGGGCAAGAGACCCAGTACTTC. Protein product: CASSFAGAGQETQYF.

The rearrangement joins TRBV25-1 to TRBJ2-1; 10 bases align to TRBD2. The V gene end was trimmed by 1 base and the J gene end by 0 bases; junction bases not matched to a gene: 6. In germline, CDR1 is MGHDK, CDR2 SYGVNS. The CDR3 covers 18 residues. Here the CDR3 reads CASSELAGGTSSYNEQFF. DNA for the CDR3: TGTGCCAGCAGTGAATTAGCGGGGGGCACCAGCTCCTACAATGAGCAGTTCTTC. Using reference TRBV25-1 and TRBJ2-1 for the parts outside the CDR3, the full variable domain is EADIYQTPRYLVIGTGKKITLECSQTMGHDKMYWYQQDPGMELHLIHYSYGVNSTEKGDLSSESTVSRIRTEHFPLTLESARPSHTSQYLCASSELAGGTSSYNEQFFGPGTRLTVL.

This chain connects TRBV6-1 to TRBJ1-1, with 9 bases that match TRBD1. CDR3 size: 16 residues. The V and J ends lost 7 bases and 4 bases, in that order; junction bases with no gene match: 13. CDR1 MNHNS and CDR2 SASEGT come from the germline V gene. Here the CDR3 DNA reads TGTGCCAGCAAACCCCCAGGGACAGGGAAGGTCACTGAAGCTTTCTTT. It encodes CASKPPGTGKVTEAFF.

CDR3 nucleotides: TGTGCCAGCAGCTTAAACAGGGGTGGTGAAGCTTTCTTT. Its protein product is CASSLNRGGEAFF. V gene TRBV7-2 combines with J gene TRBJ1-1; TRBD1 agrees at 7 bases. Germline trimming cut 2 bases from V and 7 bases from J; bases unmatched to any gene: 4. CDR3 length: 13 amino acids. CDR1 is SGHTA, CDR2 FQGNSA, per germline.

V usage is TRBV18 and J usage is TRBJ2-3; 9 nucleotides match TRBD1. V was clipped by 4 bases and J by 2 bases; unmatched bases: 13. This CDR3 is built from 18 residues. CDR1 is KGHSH and CDR2 is LQKENI in the germline V gene. CDR3 in DNA: TGTGCCAGCTCACAGTCGACCTCCGGGACAGGGTACACAGATACGCAGTATTTT. It translates to CASSQSTSGTGYTDTQYF.

The rearrangement uses TRBV12-5 and TRBJ2-4; 10 bases align to TRBD1. J was trimmed by 8 bases and V by 5 bases; bases with no gene match: 6. The CDR3 length is 14 residues. From germline, CDR1 is LGHNT and CDR2 FRNRAP. CDR3 sequence reads: CASGPRQGADIQYF. CDR3 DNA: TGTGCTAGTGGTCCTAGACAGGGGGCGGACATTCAGTACTTC.

The gene calls are TRBV28 and TRBJ1-1; D may be TRBD1 (5 bases). The V gene's germline CDR1 is MDHEN and CDR2 SYDVKM. V gave up 3 bases and J gave up 5 bases, with 13 bases separating them. This CDR3 is built from 14 residues. CDR3 region: CASSFDGGGTEAFF. CDR3 nucleotides: TGTGCCAGCAGTTTTGACGGTGGGGGAACTGAAGCTTTCTTT.

This clonotype was seen a handful of times. The chain employs TRBV19 and TRBJ2-2, with D unclear. V was trimmed by 5 bases and J by 4 bases, leaving 5 bases between them. CDR3 length: 12 amino acids. Germline loops: CDR1 LNHDA, CDR2 SQIVND (reference sequence). The CDR3 here is CASSLFTGELFF. CDR3 nucleotide sequence: TGTGCCAGTAGTCTATTCACCGGGGAGCTGTTTTTT.

This chain uses TRBV2 with TRBJ2-1; either TRBD1 or TRBD2 may fit D (7 bases each). Germline V gives CDR1 SNHLY, CDR2 FYNNEI. This CDR3 spans 14 amino acids. V lost 7 bases and J lost 9, with 19 bases in between. The DNA for the CDR3 is TGTGCCAGCAAGGGCAGCGGGACAGTTGGTGAGCAGTTCTTC. It encodes CASKGSGTVGEQFF.

The DNA for the CDR3 is TGTGCCAGCAGCTTAGGAGGCTCCCTTTTGAATGGCTACACCTTC. It is translated as CASSLGGSLLNGYTF. This chain uses TRBV7-2 with TRBJ1-2; no clear D. V lost 1 base and J lost 6, with 15 bases in between. Germline V gene data show CDR1 as SGHTA and CDR2 as FQGNSA. The CDR3 totals 15 residues.

This chain connects TRBV27 to TRBJ2-1; possible D gene TRBD2, 5 bases. Germline values: CDR1 MNHEY, CDR2 SMNVEV (reference sequence). The CDR3 is made up of 16 amino acids. Trimming cost V 5 bases and J 0 bases, with 14 bases left between them. The CDR3 loop reads CASSGRADFSYNEQFF. CDR3 sequence (DNA): TGTGCCAGCAGTGGGAGAGCGGACTTCTCCTACAATGAGCAGTTCTTC.

This chain joins TRBV3-1 and TRBJ2-1; tentatively, D is TRBD1 (5 bases). The CDR3 totals 14 residues. Germline CDR1 and CDR2: LGHDT and YNNKEL (reference sequence). V lost 8 bases, J lost 4 bases, and 15 bases lay in between. The DNA for the CDR3 is TGTGCCAGCGCGAGAGGAGACAGTTACAATGAGCAGTTCTTC. Protein: CASARGDSYNEQFF.

V and J are TRBV10-3 and TRBJ2-3; no firm D call. The germline CDR1 and CDR2 sequences are ENHRY and SYGVKD. V was clipped by 0 bases and J by 9 bases, with 22 bases between them. The CDR3 is 17 amino acids. CDR3 region: CAISESLPETTVNTQYF. In DNA, the CDR3 is TGTGCCATCAGTGAGTCGCTGCCAGAAACCACAGTCAACACGCAGTATTTT.

This clonotype was observed once. This rearrangement joins TRBV7-2 to TRBJ2-2, with unresolved D. The CDR3 is 11 residues long. CDR1 SGHTA and CDR2 FQGNSA come from the germline V gene. The V gene lost 5 bases and the J gene lost 9 bases, with 7 bases spanning the gap. CDR3 in DNA: TGTGCCAGCAGCCCCTTCAGGGAGCTGTTTTTT. This codes for CASSPFRELFF.

This clonotype was observed a handful of times. J is TRBJ2-7 and V is TRBV6-2 or TRBV6-3; 7 nucleotides agree with TRBD2. Germline values: CDR1 MNHEY, CDR2 SVGEGT. The junction had 7 bases not matched to a gene; V was cut back by 6 bases and J by 2 bases. This CDR3 has 14 residues. CDR3: CASSRPSGTYEQYF. The CDR3 DNA reads TGTGCCAGCAGCCGACCGAGCGGGACCTACGAGCAGTACTTC.

This clonotype was detected once. The V call is TRBV11-3, the J call TRBJ2-7; the match to TRBD1 covers 7 bases. CDR3 length equals 16 residues. The V and J ends lost 5 bases and 0 bases, in that order; junction bases with no gene match: 10. Germline V gives CDR1 SGHNT, CDR2 YENEEA. The CDR3 spells CASSRGGAGGSYEQYF. CDR3 DNA sequence: TGTGCCAGCAGCCGCGGTGGGGCAGGGGGCTCCTACGAGCAGTACTTC.

The CDR3 spells CASSPLRAGEKLFF. The DNA of the CDR3 is TGTGCCAGCAGCCCTCTCAGGGCCGGGGAAAAACTGTTTTTT. This chain links TRBV4-2 with TRBJ1-4, with D perhaps TRBD1 (5 bases). CDR1 is LGHNA, CDR2 YNFKEQ, per germline. This CDR3 comprises 14 residues. The V end was cut by 4 bases, the J end by 8 bases, with 14 bases between.

The chain combines TRBV2 with TRBJ1-6; 8 bases align to TRBD1. V was pared by 6 bases and J by 6 bases, with 7 bases of the junction left unmatched. Germline CDR1 is SNHLY and CDR2 is FYNNEI. The CDR3 is 15 amino acids. As DNA, the CDR3 is TGTGCCAGCAGCCTATTTGGACAGGGTAATTCACCCCTCCACTTT. This gives the protein CASSLFGQGNSPLHF.

This rearrangement joins TRBV2 to TRBJ2-1; unclear D gene. The CDR3 has 14 amino acids. V dropped 2 bases and J dropped 8 bases, with 13 bases sitting between them. Germline lookup yields CDR1 SNHLY and CDR2 FYNNEI. In nucleotides, the CDR3 is TGTGCCAGCAGTGAAAGATACCCTTGGGATGAGCAGTTCTTC. Its protein is CASSERYPWDEQFF.

This rearrangement joins TRBV12-3 or TRBV12-4 to TRBJ1-2; TRBD1 aligns across 8 bases. J lost 2 bases, V lost 6 bases, and 5 bases had no gene match. This CDR3 has 14 amino acids. CDR3 residues: CASRPGTGNYGYTF. For the CDR3, the DNA is TGTGCCAGCAGACCCGGGACAGGCAACTATGGCTACACCTTC.

This clonotype was picked up a small number of times. In DNA form, the CDR3 reads TGTGCCAGCAGCTTCTACCCTAGAGGGCACCAAGAGACCCAGTACTTC. This sequence encodes CASSFYPRGHQETQYF. The J gene is TRBJ2-5, the V gene TRBV7-8; TRBD2 is a possible D gene (5 bases). The CDR3 covers 16 residues. Germline V gene lookup returns CDR1 SGHVS and CDR2 FQNEAQ. V lost 3 bases and J lost 0, with 14 bases in between.

Details on this clonotype: A much bigger clone sits one base away, suggesting this may be a read error. The chain uses TRBV11-3 and TRBJ2-1; 13 nucleotides align to TRBD2. Germline lookup yields CDR1 SGHNT and CDR2 YENEEA. This CDR3 has 15 residues. V shed 5 bases and J 5 bases; nucleotides not matched to a gene: 3. Here the CDR3 reads CASSLTSGRHNEQFF. CDR3 bases: TGTGCCAGCAGCCTGACTAGCGGGAGGCACAATGAGCAGTTCTTC.

The rearrangement joins TRBV6-5 to TRBJ2-5; 9 bases line up with TRBD1. J lost 5 bases, V lost 7 bases, and 11 bases had no gene match. The germline CDR1 and CDR2 sequences are MNHEY and SVGAGI. The CDR3 consists of 15 residues. The CDR3 loop reads CASKSPGQGRETQYF. The CDR3 DNA reads TGTGCCAGCAAATCACCGGGACAGGGTCGTGAGACCCAGTACTTC.